This T cell receptor beta chain was obtained from a study of shared clonotypes between healthy human individuals. In the study overall: Donors, aged 18 to 49, were a couple of women and a few men. Each donor's CD8 memory used one plate, CD8 naive two, each CD4 subset three.

All the donors were Caucasian adults who lived in Nashville, Tennessee. Clones were sequenced by immunoSEQ multiplex PCR, and TCRdb holds only the in-frame ones, with some missing. The repertoire holds roughly 2 million clones, with approximately 94% as singletons. V shed 4 bases and J 5 bases; nucleotides not matched to a gene: 6. This CDR3 comprises 14 residues. Germline CDR1 and CDR2: SNHLY and FYNNEI. The clonotype was recovered from a young man in good health. The chain uses TRBV2 and TRBJ2-7; TRBD1 aligns across 9 bases. The sequencing input was naive CD4+ T cells sorted from blood. Subset of the sample: CD45RA+ positively selected. The DNA for the CDR3 is TGTGCCAGCAGTGGGTGGACAGGGGTTGACGAGCAGTACTTC. As protein: CASSGWTGVDEQYF.